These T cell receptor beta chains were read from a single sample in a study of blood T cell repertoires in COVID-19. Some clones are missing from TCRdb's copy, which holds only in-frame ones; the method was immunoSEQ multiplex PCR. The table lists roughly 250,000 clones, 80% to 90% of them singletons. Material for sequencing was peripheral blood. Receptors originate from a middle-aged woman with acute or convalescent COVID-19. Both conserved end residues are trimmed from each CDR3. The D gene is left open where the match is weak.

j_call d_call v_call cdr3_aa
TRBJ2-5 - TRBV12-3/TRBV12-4 ASSLAVQETQY
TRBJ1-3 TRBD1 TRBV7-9 ASSLGTGVFSGNTIY
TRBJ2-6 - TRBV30 AWSLANVLT
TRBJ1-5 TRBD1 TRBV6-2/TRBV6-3 ASSRGQGGHQPQH
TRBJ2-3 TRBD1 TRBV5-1 ASSLGDSLDTQY
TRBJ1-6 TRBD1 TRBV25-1 ASRGQPNSPLH
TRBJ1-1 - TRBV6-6 ASSHSYPNTEAF
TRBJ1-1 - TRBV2 ASSMGHLNTEAF
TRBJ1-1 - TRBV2 ASRLHMNTEAF
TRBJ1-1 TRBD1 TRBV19 ASSIRQGATEAF